This TCR beta chain was documented in a study of blood T cell repertoires in COVID-19. Study context: Samples representing acute and convalescent COVID-19 were sourced from the United States, Italy and Spain. Sources were T cells, B-cell-depleted T cells, or PBMCs; the material itself was cDNA or gDNA.

Germline loops: CDR1 SGHDT, CDR2 YYEEEE. The CDR3 has 16 residues. V was cut by 4 bases and J by 5 bases, with 21 bases left in between. Patients at the Seattle site were enrolled during active infection and followed longitudinally. Authors' analysis steps: Estimated nucleated cell counts came from reference gene primer amplification. Method: immunoSEQ multiplex PCR; TCRdb's copy keeps in-frame clones and lacks some. The V and J calls and clone size come from that table; D and trimming were worked out from the DNA. This repertoire shows about 210,000 clones, roughly 80% found once; its top ten account for about 10%.

The rearrangement uses TRBV5-6 and TRBJ1-1; D is uncertain. The TCR sequence derives from a woman of 80 years or more with COVID-19, enrolled during active disease. The specimen sequenced was peripheral blood. This CDR3 reads CASSPWRVAQRTEAFF. The DNA for the CDR3 is TGTGCCAGCAGCCCCTGGAGGGTCGCTCAGCGGACTGAAGCTTTCTTT.